This is a list of T cell receptor beta chains from one sample in a study of CD8 T cells in Susac syndrome. From the immunoSEQ multiplex PCR reads, TCRdb called clonotypes with MiXCR, one entry per CDR3 protein. The table shows about 130,000 distinct CDR3 sequences, with more than 75% occurring only once. The sample comprised CD8+ T cells from PBMCs. These receptors originate from a human donor with multiple sclerosis. Both conserved end residues are part of each CDR3. A D gene is named only where the DNA matches it firmly. Clone size is not always given. Where it is, it says once, few, many or a class for expanded clones.

TRBD1	few	TRBJ1-4	17	TRBV6-2/TRBV6-3	CASSSSGGTGGFEKLFF	TGTGCCAGCAGCTCCAGTGGCGGGACAGGGGGTTTTGAAAAACTGTTTTTT
TRBD1	.	TRBJ1-4	12	TRBV11-3	CASSRTGEKLFF	TGTGCCAGCAGCCGGACAGGGGAAAAACTGTTTTTT
.	.	TRBJ1-1	13	TRBV20-1	CSASFGEGTEAFF	TGCAGTGCTAGCTTTGGGGAGGGCACTGAAGCTTTCTTT
TRBD1	.	TRBJ1-5	18	TRBV7-9	CASSKTGDYGYGNQPQHF	TGTGCCAGCAGTAAGACAGGGGATTATGGTTATGGCAATCAGCCCCAGCATTTT
.	.	TRBJ1-3	14	TRBV24-1	CATSDPTSENTIYF	TGTGCCACCAGTGATCCGACCTCTGAAAACACCATATATTTT
TRBD1	.	TRBJ1-1	13	TRBV6-1	CLSSDRGGTEAFF	TGTTTGAGCAGTGACAGGGGGGGCACTGAAGCTTTCTTT
TRBD2	.	TRBJ2-5	16	TRBV7-2	CASSLNSGGFQETQYF	TGTGCCAGCAGCTTAAATAGCGGGGGGTTTCAAGAGACCCAGTACTTC
.	.	TRBJ2-7	15	TRBV20-1	CSARGVGLDAYEQYF	TGCAGTGCTAGAGGCGTTGGGCTCGATGCCTACGAGCAGTACTTC
.	.	TRBJ2-3	17	TRBV5-4	CASSLPSSAYSTDTQYF	TGTGCCAGCAGCTTGCCTTCCAGCGCCTATTCCACAGATACGCAGTATTTT
TRBD1	.	TRBJ2-1	14	TRBV29-1	CSASPTGLDNEQFF	TGCAGCGCCAGCCCGACAGGGTTAGACAATGAGCAGTTCTTC
.	.	TRBJ2-5	14	TRBV13	CASSLGAAQETQYF	TGTGCCAGCAGCTTAGGGGCAGCACAAGAGACCCAGTACTTC
TRBD2	.	TRBJ2-3	16	TRBV6-2/TRBV6-3	CASSWGPSGLEDTQYF	TGTGCCAGCAGTTGGGGCCCTAGCGGCCTTGAAGATACGCAGTATTTT
.	once	TRBJ2-5	15	TRBV19	CASTAGAEFGETQYF	TGTGCCAGTACCGCGGGGGCCGAATTTGGAGAGACCCAGTACTTC
TRBD1	.	TRBJ1-1	13	TRBV24-1	CATRQGLDTEAFF	TGTGCCACCAGACAGGGGCTAGACACTGAAGCTTTCTTT